These T cell receptor beta chains were read from a single sample in a study of blood T cell repertoires in COVID-19. TCRdb's table, derived via immunoSEQ multiplex PCR, lists solely in-frame clones and lacks some. The table has a few hundred thousand clones, around 90% seen once; the top ten hold roughly 3%. Sequences were obtained from peripheral blood. The source of these receptors is a man in his fifties or sixties with acute or convalescent COVID-19. Each CDR3 is given with its conserved first and last residue. The D gene is left open where the match is weak. Size is stated for part of the rows, as once, few or many counts, or as a class when the clone is expanded.

V: TRBV9; D: .; J: TRBJ1-1; size: few; DNA: TGTGCCAGCGCACCGGACCCCCGGGGGACTGAAGCTTTCTTT; CDR3: CASAPDPRGTEAFF
V: TRBV12-3/TRBV12-4; D: .; J: TRBJ2-7; size: .; DNA: TGTGCCAGCAGTTTAGGCAACAGGGGAGGGCAGTACTTC; CDR3: CASSLGNRGGQYF
V: TRBV5-1; D: .; J: TRBJ1-2; size: .; DNA: TGCGCCAGCAGCTTCGAAACGCGCCTAGACAACTATGGCTACACCTTC; CDR3: CASSFETRLDNYGYTF
V: TRBV27; D: .; J: TRBJ1-4; size: .; DNA: TGTGCCAGCAGCCTATCCCAAACTGCTACTAATGAAAAACTGTTTTTT; CDR3: CASSLSQTATNEKLFF
V: TRBV19; D: .; J: TRBJ1-2; size: .; DNA: TGTGCCAGCTCCCATCCCCTCAGGACAGCTAACTATGGCTACACCTTC; CDR3: CASSHPLRTANYGYTF
V: TRBV7-3; D: TRBD2; J: TRBJ2-3; size: .; DNA: TGTGCCAGCAGCCCGCACCCACCCCGACGGGGGGGCGGTACAGATACGCAGTATTTT; CDR3: CASSPHPPRRGGGTDTQYF
V: TRBV5-4; D: TRBD2; J: TRBJ2-2; size: .; DNA: TGTGCCAGCAGCTCCCGCTCGGGGGGGGGCCAAAACACCGGGGAGCTGTTTTTT; CDR3: CASSSRSGGGQNTGELFF
V: TRBV24-1; D: .; J: TRBJ2-3; size: .; DNA: TGTGCCACTGGAGACGCCTCCACAAGCACAGATACGCAGTATTTT; CDR3: CATGDASTSTDTQYF
V: TRBV10-3; D: .; J: TRBJ2-3; size: .; DNA: TGTGCCTCGAAGGGACAAATTACCAGCACAGATACGCAGTATTTT; CDR3: CASKGQITSTDTQYF
V: TRBV6-5; D: TRBD1; J: TRBJ1-1; size: .; DNA: TGTGCCAGCAGTTACTACCGGGCAGGGGGTGAAGCTTTCTTT; CDR3: CASSYYRAGGEAFF
V: TRBV28; D: .; J: TRBJ1-4; size: .; DNA: TGTGCCAGCACCGCAGGGGTTGAAAAACTGTTTTTT; CDR3: CASTAGVEKLFF
V: TRBV10-2; D: .; J: TRBJ1-2; size: .; DNA: TGCGCCAGCAGTGAGCGGGGGGGGCAGGGCGGCTACACCTTC; CDR3: CASSERGGQGGYTF
V: TRBV5-6; D: TRBD1; J: TRBJ2-7; size: .; DNA: TGTGCCAGCAGTCTTCGGGACAGCACCTACGAGCAGTACTTC; CDR3: CASSLRDSTYEQYF
V: TRBV14; D: TRBD1; J: TRBJ2-1; size: .; DNA: TGTGCCAGCAGCCTAGGGACAGGTTTCAATGAGCAGTTCTTC; CDR3: CASSLGTGFNEQFF
V: TRBV28; D: TRBD2; J: TRBJ2-5; size: .; DNA: TGTGCCAGCAGTTCCCCTTGGACTAGTACCCACCAAGAGACCCAGTACTTC; CDR3: CASSSPWTSTHQETQYF
V: TRBV6-2/TRBV6-3; D: .; J: TRBJ1-5; size: .; DNA: TGTGCCAGCAGCCCAGGACAGTGGAATCAGCCCCAGCATTTT; CDR3: CASSPGQWNQPQHF
V: TRBV5-5; D: .; J: TRBJ1-1; size: .; DNA: TGTGCCAGCAGCTTGGAAATCTCTCGCACTGAAGCTTTCTTT; CDR3: CASSLEISRTEAFF
V: TRBV18; D: TRBD1; J: TRBJ2-1; size: .; DNA: TGTGCCAGCTCACCTGGACAGGGTGGGAATGAGCAGTTCTTC; CDR3: CASSPGQGGNEQFF
V: TRBV19; D: TRBD1; J: TRBJ1-2; size: .; DNA: TGTGCCAGTGAACTGAAAGGACAGGGGGATGGCTACACCTTC; CDR3: CASELKGQGDGYTF
V: TRBV6-5; D: TRBD1; J: TRBJ1-2; size: .; DNA: TGTGCCAGCAGACCTTCGGGACAGGGCTATGGCTACACCTTC; CDR3: CASRPSGQGYGYTF
V: TRBV28; D: TRBD1; J: TRBJ1-5; size: once; DNA: TGTGCCAGCAGCCTACCCCTCACGAGGGGGCTCAGTCAGCCCCAGCATTTT; CDR3: CASSLPLTRGLSQPQHF
V: TRBV12-3/TRBV12-4; D: .; J: TRBJ1-3; size: .; DNA: TGTGCCAGCAGTATACAGCTCAGAAACACCATATATTTT; CDR3: CASSIQLRNTIYF